This TCR beta chain was found in a study of T cells in narcolepsy. Profiling relied on immunoSEQ multiplex PCR, and the TCRdb table lists in-frame clones only, not all of them. The data hold some 32,000 clones, with around 77% observed a single time. The CDR3 runs to 14 residues. V shed 5 bases and J shed 0 bases, with 9 bases lying between them. The germline V gene has CDR1 SGHVS and CDR2 FQNEAQ. The sequenced sample was memory (CD45RA-) CD4+ T cells from blood. The chain has TRBV7-8 and TRBJ2-3; no clear D. The clonotype was recovered from a human donor in good health. The CDR3 DNA sequence: TGTGCCAGCAGCGAAGGCCTCAGCACAGATACGCAGTATTTT. Translation: CASSEGLSTDTQYF.